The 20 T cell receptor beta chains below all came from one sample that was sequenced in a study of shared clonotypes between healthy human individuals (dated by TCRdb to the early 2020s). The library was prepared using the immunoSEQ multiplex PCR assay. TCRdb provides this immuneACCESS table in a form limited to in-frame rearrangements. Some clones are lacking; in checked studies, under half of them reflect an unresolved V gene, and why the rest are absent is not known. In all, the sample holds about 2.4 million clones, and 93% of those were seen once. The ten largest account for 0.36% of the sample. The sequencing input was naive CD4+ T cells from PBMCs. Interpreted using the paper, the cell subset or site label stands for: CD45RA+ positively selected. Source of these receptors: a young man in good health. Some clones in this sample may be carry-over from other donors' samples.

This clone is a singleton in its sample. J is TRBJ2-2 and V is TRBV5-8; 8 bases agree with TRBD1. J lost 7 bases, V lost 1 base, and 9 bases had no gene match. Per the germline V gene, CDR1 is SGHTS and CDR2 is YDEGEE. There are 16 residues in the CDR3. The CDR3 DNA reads TGTGCCAGCAGCTTGTTGCAGGGGGCTCTGGTCGGGGAGCTGTTTTTT. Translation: CASSLLQGALVGELFF.

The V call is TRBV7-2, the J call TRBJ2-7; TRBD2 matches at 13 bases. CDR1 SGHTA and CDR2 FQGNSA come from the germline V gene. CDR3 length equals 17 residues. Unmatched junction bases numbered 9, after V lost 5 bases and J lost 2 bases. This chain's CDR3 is CASSPGLAGTPPYEQYF. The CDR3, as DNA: TGTGCCAGCAGCCCGGGACTAGCGGGAACCCCCCCCTACGAGCAGTACTTC.

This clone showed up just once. The CDR3 DNA follows: TGTGCCAGCGCCGAGGAGACCCAGTACTTC. Its translation: CASAEETQYF. The chain links TRBV2 to TRBJ2-5; no clear D. Germline loops: CDR1 SNHLY, CDR2 FYNNEI. V was pared by 8 bases and J by 5 bases, with 6 bases between. CDR3 size: 10 residues.

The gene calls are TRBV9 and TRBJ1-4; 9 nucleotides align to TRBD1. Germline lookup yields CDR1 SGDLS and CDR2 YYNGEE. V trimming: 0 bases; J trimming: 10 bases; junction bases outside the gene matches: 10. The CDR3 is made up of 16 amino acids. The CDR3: CASSVAPGQGVGKLFF. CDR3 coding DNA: TGTGCCAGCAGCGTAGCCCCGGGACAGGGCGTAGGAAAACTGTTTTTT.

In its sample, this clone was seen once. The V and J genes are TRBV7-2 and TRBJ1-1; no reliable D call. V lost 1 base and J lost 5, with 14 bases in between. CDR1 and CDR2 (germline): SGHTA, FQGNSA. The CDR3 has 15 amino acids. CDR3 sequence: CASSLGLGSWTEAFF. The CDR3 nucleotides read TGTGCCAGCAGCTTAGGTCTAGGGTCTTGGACTGAAGCTTTCTTT.

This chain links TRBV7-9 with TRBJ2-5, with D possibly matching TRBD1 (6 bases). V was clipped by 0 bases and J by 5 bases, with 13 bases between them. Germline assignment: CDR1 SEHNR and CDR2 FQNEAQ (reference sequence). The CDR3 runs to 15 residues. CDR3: CASSLATGSSETQYF. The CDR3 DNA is TGTGCCAGCAGCTTAGCAACAGGGAGTAGTGAGACCCAGTACTTC.

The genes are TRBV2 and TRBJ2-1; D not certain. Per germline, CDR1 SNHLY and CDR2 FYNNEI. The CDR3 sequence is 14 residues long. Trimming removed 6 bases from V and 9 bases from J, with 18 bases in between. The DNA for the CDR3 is TGTGCCAGCAGGTCTAGTATGAGCCCGGGTGAGCAGTTCTTC. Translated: CASRSSMSPGEQFF. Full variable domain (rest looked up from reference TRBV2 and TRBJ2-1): EPEVTQTPSHQVTQMGQEVILRCVPISNHLYFYWYRQILGQKVEFLVSFYNNEISEKSEIFDDQFSVERPDGSNFTLKIRSTKLEDSAMYFCASRSSMSPGEQFFGPGTRLTVL.

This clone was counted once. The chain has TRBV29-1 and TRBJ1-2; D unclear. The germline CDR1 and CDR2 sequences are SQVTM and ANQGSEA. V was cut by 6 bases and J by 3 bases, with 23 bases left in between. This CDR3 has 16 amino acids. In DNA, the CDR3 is TGCAGCGTCGCTTTACGGCGGATCGGGCGTCACTATGGCTACACCTTC. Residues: CSVALRRIGRHYGYTF.

CDR3 protein: CASSRGNSNEKLFF. CDR3 in DNA: TGTGCCAGCAGCAGGGGTAACTCAAATGAAAAACTGTTTTTT. The chain is built from TRBV7-9 and TRBJ1-4, with D possibly TRBD1 on 5 matching bases. This CDR3 has 14 amino acids. Per germline, CDR1 SEHNR and CDR2 FQNEAQ (reference sequence). Trimming took off 5 bases at V and 5 bases at J, with 12 bases between the two ends.

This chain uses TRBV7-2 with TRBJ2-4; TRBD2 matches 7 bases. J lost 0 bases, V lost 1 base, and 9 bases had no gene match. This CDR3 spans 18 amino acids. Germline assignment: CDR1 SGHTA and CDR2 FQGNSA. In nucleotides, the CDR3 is TGTGCCAGCAGCTTAGTTGGTGGGAGGGGTCTAGCCAAAAACATTCAGTACTTC. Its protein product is CASSLVGGRGLAKNIQYF. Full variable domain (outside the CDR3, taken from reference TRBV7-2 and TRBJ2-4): GAGVSQSPSNKVTEKGKDVELRCDPISGHTALYWYRQSLGQGLEFLIYFQGNSAPDKSGLPSDRFSAERTGGSVSTLTIQRTQQEDSAVYLCASSLVGGRGLAKNIQYFGAGTRLSVL.

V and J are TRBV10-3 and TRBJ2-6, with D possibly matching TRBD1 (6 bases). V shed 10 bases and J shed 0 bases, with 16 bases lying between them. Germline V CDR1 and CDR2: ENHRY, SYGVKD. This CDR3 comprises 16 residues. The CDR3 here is CATVNREYSGANVLTF. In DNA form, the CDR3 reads TGTGCCACCGTTAACAGGGAGTACTCTGGGGCCAACGTCCTGACTTTC.

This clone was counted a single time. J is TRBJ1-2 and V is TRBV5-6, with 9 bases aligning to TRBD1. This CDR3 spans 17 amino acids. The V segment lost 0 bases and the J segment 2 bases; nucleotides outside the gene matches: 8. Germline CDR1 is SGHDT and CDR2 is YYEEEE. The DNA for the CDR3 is TGTGCCAGCAGCTTGGGGGTGGGGACAGGGACCAACTATGGCTACACCTTC. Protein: CASSLGVGTGTNYGYTF.

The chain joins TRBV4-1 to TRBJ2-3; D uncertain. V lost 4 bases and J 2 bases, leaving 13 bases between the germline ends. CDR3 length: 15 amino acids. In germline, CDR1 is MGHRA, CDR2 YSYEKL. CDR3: CASSLYRAPTDTQYF. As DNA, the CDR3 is TGCGCCAGCAGCCTGTATAGGGCCCCCACAGATACGCAGTATTTT.

CDR3 sequence reads: CASSPTGQGKWTDTQYF. CDR3 nucleotide sequence: TGTGCCAGCAGCCCGACCGGACAGGGGAAATGGACAGATACGCAGTATTTT. This rearrangement joins TRBV9 to TRBJ2-3; 9 bases agree with TRBD1. The CDR3 has 17 amino acids. The V and J ends lost 4 bases and 3 bases, in that order; junction bases with no gene match: 12. CDR1 is SGDLS and CDR2 is YYNGEE in the germline V gene.

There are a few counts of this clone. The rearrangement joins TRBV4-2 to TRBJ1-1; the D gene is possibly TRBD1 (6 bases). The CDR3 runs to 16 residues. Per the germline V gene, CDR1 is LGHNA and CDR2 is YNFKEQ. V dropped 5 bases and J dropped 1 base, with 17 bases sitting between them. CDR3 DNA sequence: TGTGCCAGCAGCAATACAGGGTTTTGGGCGAACACTGAAGCTTTCTTT. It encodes CASSNTGFWANTEAFF.

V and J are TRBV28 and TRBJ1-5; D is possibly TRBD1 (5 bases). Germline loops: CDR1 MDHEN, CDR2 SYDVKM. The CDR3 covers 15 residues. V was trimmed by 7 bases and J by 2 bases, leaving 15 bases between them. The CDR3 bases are TGTGCCAGCACCCGCGGGGCCCGGGGCAATCAGCCCCAGCATTTT. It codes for CASTRGARGNQPQHF. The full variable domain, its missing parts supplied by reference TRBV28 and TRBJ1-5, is DVKVTQSSRYLVKRTGEKVFLECVQDMDHENMFWYRQDPGLGLRLIYFSYDVKMKEKGDIPEGYSVSREKKERFSLILESASTNQTSMYLCASTRGARGNQPQHFGDGTRLSIL.

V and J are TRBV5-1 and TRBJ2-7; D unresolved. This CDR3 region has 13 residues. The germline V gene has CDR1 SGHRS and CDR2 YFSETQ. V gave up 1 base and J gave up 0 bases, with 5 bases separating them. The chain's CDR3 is CASSLISSYEQYF. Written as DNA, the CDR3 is TGCGCCAGCAGCTTGATCAGCTCCTACGAGCAGTACTTC.

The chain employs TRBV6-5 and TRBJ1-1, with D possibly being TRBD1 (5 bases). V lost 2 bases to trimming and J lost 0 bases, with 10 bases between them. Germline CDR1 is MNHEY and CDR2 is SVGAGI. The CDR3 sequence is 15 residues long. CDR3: CASSYNRFLNTEAFF. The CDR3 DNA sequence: TGTGCCAGCAGTTACAACAGGTTTCTGAACACTGAAGCTTTCTTT.

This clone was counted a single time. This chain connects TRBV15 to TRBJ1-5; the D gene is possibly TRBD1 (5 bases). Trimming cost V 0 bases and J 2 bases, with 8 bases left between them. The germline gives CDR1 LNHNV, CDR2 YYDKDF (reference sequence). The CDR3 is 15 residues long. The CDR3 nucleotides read TGTGCCACCAGCAGAGATATAGGGGGCAATCAGCCCCAGCATTTT. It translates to CATSRDIGGNQPQHF. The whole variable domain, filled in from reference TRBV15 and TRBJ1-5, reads DAMVIQNPRYQVTQFGKPVTLSCSQTLNHNVMYWYQQKSSQAPKLLFHYYDKDFNNEADTPDNFQSRRPNTSFCFLDIRSPGLGDTAMYLCATSRDIGGNQPQHFGDGTRLSIL.

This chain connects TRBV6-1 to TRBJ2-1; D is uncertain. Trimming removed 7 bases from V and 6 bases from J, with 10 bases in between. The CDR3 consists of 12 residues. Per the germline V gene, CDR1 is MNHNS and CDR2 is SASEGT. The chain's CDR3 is CASTPISNEQFF. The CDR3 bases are TGTGCCAGCACCCCTATCAGCAATGAGCAGTTCTTC.